The 8 T cell receptor beta chains in this list originate from one sample, sequenced in a study of cytomegalovirus exposure and HLA in healthy donors. The PCR used 60 Vbeta and 13 Jbeta primers. Clones were sequenced by immunoSEQ multiplex PCR, and TCRdb holds only the in-frame ones, with some missing. The sample has 150,000 to 200,000 clones, roughly 87% seen once. The sequenced sample was PBMCs. All receptors derive from a girl under two years old in good health and CMV-seronegative.

This CDR3 is CASSVRGLDNEQFF. Written as DNA, the CDR3 is TGTGCCAGCAGTGTACGGGGGTTAGACAATGAGCAGTTCTTC. V and J are TRBV2 and TRBJ2-1; a possible D gene is TRBD2 (6 bases). The CDR3 is 14 amino acids. Germline loops: CDR1 SNHLY, CDR2 FYNNEI. The V and J ends lost 4 bases and 5 bases respectively, with 12 bases between them.

This chain connects TRBV13 to TRBJ2-7; D unresolved. This CDR3 has 15 residues. Deletions cut 5 bases from V and 0 bases from J, with 14 bases between. CDR1 PRHDT and CDR2 FYEKMQ come from the germline V gene (reference sequence). The CDR3 here is CASSKTGRSSYEQYF. Here the CDR3 DNA reads TGTGCCAGCAGCAAGACTGGTCGCAGCTCCTACGAGCAGTACTTC.

This clone was seen once. J is TRBJ1-2 and V is TRBV9; 9 positions match TRBD1. Germline lookup yields CDR1 SGDLS and CDR2 YYNGEE. This CDR3 is built from 18 residues. V shed 0 bases and J 2 bases; nucleotides not matched to a gene: 11. The CDR3 spells CASSVDPTGGDSNYGYTF. CDR3 nucleotides: TGTGCCAGCAGCGTAGACCCGACAGGGGGGGATAGCAACTATGGCTACACCTTC.

This chain connects TRBV4-2 to TRBJ2-7; TRBD1 aligns across 8 bases. With 0 bases clipped from V and 4 bases from J, the junction kept 8 bases outside the gene matches. Germline CDR1 is LGHNA and CDR2 is YNFKEQ. The CDR3 has 16 residues. In nucleotides, the CDR3 is TGTGCCAGCAGCCAAGATAAAACAGGGGGGACTTACGAGCAGTACTTC. It codes for CASSQDKTGGTYEQYF.

The chain couples TRBV30 to TRBJ1-2; a weak D match, TRBD1 (6 bases). Germline CDR1 is GTSNPN and CDR2 is SVGIG (reference sequence). There are 12 residues in the CDR3. V was clipped by 1 base and J by 4 bases, with 7 bases between them. CDR3 protein: CAWSEGVYGYTF. Here the CDR3 DNA reads TGTGCCTGGAGTGAGGGGGTCTATGGCTACACCTTC.

This chain uses TRBV7-9 with TRBJ2-7; no reliable D call. This CDR3 comprises 14 residues. CDR1 and CDR2 from the germline V gene are SEHNR and FQNEAQ (reference sequence). V lost 2 bases, J lost 1 base, and 9 bases lay in between. CDR3 amino acids: CASSLSAASYEQYF. CDR3 in DNA: TGTGCCAGCAGCTTATCGGCGGCTTCCTACGAGCAGTACTTC.

The chain carries TRBV21-1 and TRBJ1-5; TRBD1 is the table's D call and was not checked against the DNA. TRBV21-1 is listed as a pseudogene. This CDR3 comprises 17 residues. The CDR3 region has the DNA TGTGCCAGCAGCAAACCCCTACAGGGATATAGCAATCAGCCCCAGCATTTT. Protein sequence: CASSKPLQGYSNQPQHF.

The rearrangement links TRBV29-1 to TRBJ2-2; 7 bases are a match to TRBD2. This CDR3 spans 16 amino acids. Trimming took 1 base from V and 5 from J; bases not matched to a gene: 10. Germline values: CDR1 SQVTM, CDR2 ANQGSEA. Here the CDR3 DNA reads TGCAGCGTTGAAGGGACCCGTAGGGGAGGGACCGGGGAGCTGTTTTTT. It codes for CSVEGTRRGGTGELFF.